This section outlines one T cell receptor beta chain sequence together with its context. Sequencing used immunoSEQ multiplex PCR; TCRdb keeps in-frame clones, though not all of them. The data contain roughly 700,000 clones, around 89% of them singletons. The sample belongs to a study of shared T cell receptors in the human thymus. From germline, CDR1 is SGHAT and CDR2 FQNNGV. J was trimmed by 8 bases and V by 3 bases; bases with no gene match: 18. The CDR3 consists of 19 residues. The sample was also linked to a second study, of human thymus T cells.

J is TRBJ2-1 and V is TRBV11-2; 11 bases are a match to TRBD1. Sequences were obtained from thymocytes. The origin of this receptor is a boy younger than two with a congenital heart defect. CDR3 nucleotide sequence: TGTGCCAGCAGCTTGGGGACAGGGGGTTTGGGAGCGGGAGCGGATGAGCAGTTCTTC. Its protein product is CASSLGTGGLGAGADEQFF.